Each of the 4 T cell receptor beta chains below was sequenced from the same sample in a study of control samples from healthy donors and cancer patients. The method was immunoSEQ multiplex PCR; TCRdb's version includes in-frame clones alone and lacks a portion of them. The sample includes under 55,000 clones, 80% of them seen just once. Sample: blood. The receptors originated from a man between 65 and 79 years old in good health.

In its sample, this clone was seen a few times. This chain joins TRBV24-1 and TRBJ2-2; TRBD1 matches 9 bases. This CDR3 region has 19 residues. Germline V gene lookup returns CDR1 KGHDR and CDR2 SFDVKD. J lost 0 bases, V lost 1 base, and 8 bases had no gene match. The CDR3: CATSDLGRGQGTNTGELFF. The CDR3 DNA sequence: TGTGCCACCAGTGATTTAGGCAGGGGACAGGGAACGAACACCGGGGAGCTGTTTTTT.

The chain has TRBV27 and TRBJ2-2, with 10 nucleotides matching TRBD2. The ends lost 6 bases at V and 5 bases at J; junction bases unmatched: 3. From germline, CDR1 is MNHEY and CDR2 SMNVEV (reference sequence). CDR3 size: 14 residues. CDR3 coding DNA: TGTGCCAGCAGATTAGCGGGAGGTACCGGGGAGCTGTTTTTT. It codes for CASRLAGGTGELFF.

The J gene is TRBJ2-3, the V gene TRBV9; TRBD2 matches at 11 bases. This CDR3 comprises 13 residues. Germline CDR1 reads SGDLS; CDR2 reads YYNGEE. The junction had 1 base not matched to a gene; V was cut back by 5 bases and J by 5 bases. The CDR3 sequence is CASSLAGGDTQYF. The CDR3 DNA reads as TGTGCCAGCAGTCTAGCGGGAGGAGATACGCAGTATTTT.

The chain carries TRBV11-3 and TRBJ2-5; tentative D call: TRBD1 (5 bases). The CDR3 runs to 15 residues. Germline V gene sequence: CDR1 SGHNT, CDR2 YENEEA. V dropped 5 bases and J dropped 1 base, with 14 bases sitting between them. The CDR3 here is CASSPRWGSQETQYF. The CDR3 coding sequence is TGTGCCAGCAGCCCAAGGTGGGGCTCCCAAGAGACCCAGTACTTC.